One and the same sample provided the 23 T cell receptor beta chains below, sequenced in a study of cytomegalovirus exposure and HLA in healthy donors. Measured with immunoSEQ multiplex PCR; TCRdb has only the in-frame clones, and not every one. The data show roughly 110,000 clones, about 87% seen once. The sequencing input was PBMCs. These receptors were collected from a woman between 18 and 29 years old in good health and CMV-seropositive.

This chain links TRBV4-1 with TRBJ2-3; 9 bases are a match to TRBD1. Trimming at V came to 5 bases and at J to 4 bases, leaving 7 bases not matched to a gene. The CDR3 is 15 amino acids. CDR1 is MGHRA, CDR2 YSYEKL, per germline. The CDR3, as DNA: TGCGCCAGCAGCTACCGGGACAGGGTGGCAGATACGCAGTATTTT. Amino acids: CASSYRDRVADTQYF.

V is TRBV5-1 and J is TRBJ1-6; TRBD1 aligns across 7 bases. The CDR3 has 15 amino acids. Germline V gene sequence: CDR1 SGHRS, CDR2 YFSETQ. The V and J ends lost 3 bases and 9 bases, in that order; junction bases with no gene match: 9. The CDR3 nucleotides are TGCGCCAGCAGCTCCCGACAGGGAGTCATTTCACCCCTCCACTTT. This translates into CASSSRQGVISPLHF.

The chain carries TRBV7-2 and TRBJ2-1; the D gene is possibly TRBD2 (6 bases). The germline V and J ends were trimmed by 5 bases and 0 bases, with 14 bases remaining between them. The length of the CDR3 is 16 residues. Germline-derived CDR1 and CDR2 are SGHTA and FQGNSA. The CDR3 spells CASSPWSRGSYNEQFF. The DNA of the CDR3 is TGTGCCAGCAGCCCCTGGTCGCGGGGCTCCTACAATGAGCAGTTCTTC.

This clone was counted a single time. This rearrangement joins TRBV18 to TRBJ2-1; tentatively, D is TRBD2 (6 bases). The CDR3 contains 16 residues. CDR1 is KGHSH and CDR2 is LQKENI in the germline V gene. The germline V and J ends were trimmed by 0 bases and 3 bases, with 12 bases remaining between them. CDR3 protein: CASSPPGGYGYNEQFF. CDR3 DNA: TGTGCCAGCTCACCACCGGGGGGATACGGCTACAATGAGCAGTTCTTC.

The V gene is TRBV29-1, the J gene TRBJ1-1; D uncertain. Trimming removed 6 bases from V and 6 bases from J, with 11 bases in between. From germline, CDR1 is SQVTM and CDR2 ANQGSEA. The length of the CDR3 is 11 residues. The CDR3 sequence: CSVPGFPEAFF. The CDR3 DNA is TGCAGCGTCCCCGGTTTCCCTGAAGCTTTCTTT.

The chain combines TRBV10-3 with TRBJ2-1; 7 bases agree with TRBD2. CDR1 is ENHRY, CDR2 SYGVKD, per germline. This CDR3 comprises 17 residues. V shed 0 bases and J 6 bases; nucleotides not matched to a gene: 11. This CDR3 reads CAISESLRGGRGNEQFF. The DNA for the CDR3 is TGTGCCATCAGTGAGTCCTTAAGGGGAGGGAGGGGCAATGAGCAGTTCTTC.

The V and J genes are TRBV21-1 and TRBJ1-5. TRBV21-1 is an annotated pseudogene. The CDR3 extends over 12 amino acids. CDR3 DNA: TGTGCCAGCAGCAAAGCCCAACTACCCCAGCATTTT. It translates to CASSKAQLPQHF.

The chain couples TRBV10-1 to TRBJ2-3, with a possible D match to TRBD1 (6 bases). The ends were cut back, 2 bases at V and 4 bases at J, with 10 bases in the middle. CDR1 and CDR2 from the germline V gene are WNHNN and SYGVQD (reference sequence). CDR3 length equals 14 residues. The CDR3 region has the DNA TGCGCCAGCAGTGAGCAGGGGTTGTCAGATACGCAGTATTTT. Translated: CASSEQGLSDTQYF.

The sample holds one count of this clone. The rearrangement links TRBV7-6 to TRBJ2-3, with 10 bases matching TRBD2. Per germline, CDR1 SGHVS and CDR2 FNYEAQ. The CDR3 has 15 residues. The V and J ends lost 0 bases and 4 bases, in that order; junction bases with no gene match: 1. The CDR3 nucleotides read TGTGCCAGCAGCTTAGCCCTAGCGGGGGCAGATACGCAGTATTTT. Amino acids: CASSLALAGADTQYF.

The chain is built from TRBV29-1 and TRBJ2-5; the D gene is possibly TRBD1 (6 bases). The CDR3 is 12 amino acids. Germline V lookup: CDR1 SQVTM, CDR2 ANQGSEA. The V end was cut by 5 bases, the J end by 5 bases, with 12 bases between. The CDR3 coding sequence is TGCAGCGTTCGGAGCCAGGGGGAGACCCAGTACTTC. It translates to CSVRSQGETQYF.

The V gene is TRBV25-1, the J gene TRBJ2-5; 7 bases are shared with TRBD1. The CDR3 loop spans 14 amino acids. V shed 7 bases, J shed 2 bases, and the junction held 7 bases outside the gene matches. CDR1 is MGHDK and CDR2 is SYGVNS in the germline V gene. DNA of the CDR3: TGTGCCAGCACATTTCCGGGACAGCAAGAGACCCAGTACTTC. Translation: CASTFPGQQETQYF.

The DNA for the CDR3 is TGTGCCAGCAGTATACCACAGGAAAAACTGTTTTTT. It codes for CASSIPQEKLFF. V usage is TRBV28 and J usage is TRBJ1-4; D is uncertain. The CDR3 has 12 amino acids. The germline V gene encodes CDR1 MDHEN and CDR2 SYDVKM. V was trimmed by 5 bases and J by 8 bases, leaving 9 bases between them.

This clone has more than one count but fewer than ten. This chain links TRBV27 with TRBJ2-3; 9 bases are a match to TRBD2. Trimming removed 2 bases from V and 3 bases from J; junction bases left unmatched: 12. Germline assignment: CDR1 MNHEY and CDR2 SMNVEV (reference sequence). The CDR3 is made up of 18 amino acids. CDR3 residues: CASSLLYRGAGGTDTQYF. The CDR3 nucleotides read TGTGCCAGCAGTTTACTCTACAGGGGCGCGGGGGGGACAGATACGCAGTATTTT.

The V gene is TRBV4-2, the J gene TRBJ2-5; the match to TRBD1 covers 9 bases. Trimming took 0 bases from V and 2 from J; bases not matched to a gene: 4. This CDR3 is built from 16 residues. CDR1 and CDR2 from the germline V gene are LGHNA and YNFKEQ. The CDR3 region is CASSQDLQGAQETQYF. DNA for the CDR3: TGTGCCAGCAGCCAAGATCTACAGGGGGCTCAAGAGACCCAGTACTTC.

The chain couples TRBV2 to TRBJ1-1; D call uncertain. CDR3 length: 17 residues. V dropped 3 bases and J dropped 2 bases, with 19 bases sitting between them. Germline-derived CDR1 and CDR2 are SNHLY and FYNNEI. CDR3 protein: CASSDPAPGVSNTEAFF. In nucleotides, the CDR3 is TGTGCCAGCAGTGACCCTGCCCCAGGCGTCTCAAACACTGAAGCTTTCTTT.

The rearrangement uses TRBV10-3 and TRBJ2-7; weak D call: TRBD2 (5 bases). This CDR3 is built from 11 residues. V was clipped by 8 bases and J by 6 bases, with 11 bases between them. Germline V lookup: CDR1 ENHRY, CDR2 SYGVKD. The CDR3 is CAIREQGEQYF. In nucleotides, the CDR3 is TGTGCCATCCGGGAACAAGGCGAGCAGTACTTC.

The chain links TRBV7-6 to TRBJ2-1, with D possibly being TRBD1 (6 bases). The CDR3 runs to 14 residues. CDR1 is SGHVS, CDR2 FNYEAQ, per germline. V was clipped by 6 bases and J by 3 bases, with 12 bases between them. The CDR3 is CASSGTSSYNEQFF. CDR3 in DNA: TGTGCCAGCAGTGGGACATCCAGCTACAATGAGCAGTTCTTC.

V usage is TRBV12-5 and J usage is TRBJ1-1, with D perhaps TRBD1 (5 bases). This CDR3 spans 15 amino acids. CDR1 and CDR2 from the germline V gene are LGHNT and FRNRAP. The V gene lost 5 bases and the J gene lost 5 bases, with 18 bases spanning the gap. DNA for the CDR3: TGTGCTAGTGGTCCGGGGGTGGGGGGGTTGACTGAAGCTTTCTTT. This gives the protein CASGPGVGGLTEAFF. Full variable domain (missing parts from reference TRBV12-5 and TRBJ1-1): DARVTQTPRHKVTEMGQEVTMRCQPILGHNTVFWYRQTMMQGLELLAYFRNRAPLDDSGMPKDRFSAEMPDATLATLKIQPSEPRDSAVYFCASGPGVGGLTEAFFGQGTRLTVV.

This clone was observed a single time. The genes are TRBV5-1 and TRBJ2-7; 7 bases align to TRBD1. This CDR3 spans 14 amino acids. Germline V gives CDR1 SGHRS, CDR2 YFSETQ. The J segment lost 2 bases and the V segment lost 4 bases, leaving 6 bases of the junction unmatched. As DNA, the CDR3 is TGCGCCAGCAGCATACCTCAGGGGGCCTACGAGCAGTACGTC. Amino acids: CASSIPQGAYEQYV.

The rearrangement joins TRBV6-4 to TRBJ1-1, with a tentative D call TRBD1 (5 bases). The germline CDR1 and CDR2 sequences are MRHNA and SNTAGT. V lost 3 bases to trimming and J lost 1 base, with 12 bases between them. The CDR3 runs to 15 residues. Written as DNA, the CDR3 is TGTGCCAGCAGTGAGGGGGGAATGGGGAACACTGAAGCTTTCTTT. Its protein is CASSEGGMGNTEAFF.

This clone has a handful of counts. The chain couples TRBV19 to TRBJ1-2, with D maybe TRBD1 (6 bases). Deletions cut 7 bases from V and 3 bases from J, with 12 bases between. The CDR3 is 13 residues long. Germline V lookup: CDR1 LNHDA, CDR2 SQIVND (reference sequence). The CDR3 reads CASNHRTDYGYTF. In DNA, the CDR3 is TGTGCCAGTAACCACCGGACAGACTATGGCTACACCTTC.

V is TRBV6-6 and J is TRBJ2-1; TRBD2 aligns across 8 bases. Germline CDR1 reads MNHNY; CDR2 reads SVGAGI (reference sequence). Losses at the gene ends were 5 bases for V and 9 bases for J; bases not matched to a gene: 6. CDR3 size: 13 residues. The CDR3 spells CASSQGLVGEQFF. CDR3 coding DNA: TGTGCCAGCAGTCAGGGACTAGTAGGTGAGCAGTTCTTC.

The chain has TRBV27 and TRBJ2-3, with a possible D match to TRBD1 (5 bases). V was clipped by 3 bases and J by 4 bases, with 8 bases between them. The CDR3 is made up of 13 amino acids. The V gene's germline CDR1 is MNHEY and CDR2 SMNVEV (reference sequence). The CDR3 DNA follows: TGTGCCAGCAGTTTCAGGGATCCAGATACGCAGTATTTT. Translation: CASSFRDPDTQYF.